This TCR beta chain was identified during a study of identical twins. Study-level points and caveats: Researchers reported weaker excess twin sharing in beta out-of-frame sequences.

This clonotype was counted only a few times. Its antigen is currently unknown. One junction end disagrees with the germline gene, perhaps due to a read error. Unique molecular identifiers were present on the cDNA, and a universal primer site came from template switching. TCRdb ran MiXCR on the 5' RACE reads and lists one entry per CDR3 protein. The sample comprises around 670,000 distinct CDR3 sequences, approximately 6.1% of which are singletons, and 1.5% to 2% rests with the top ten. Sequencing was carried out using naive T cells sorted from blood. The source is a man aged 18 to 35 in good health.

CDR3 nucleotides: TGCAGCGCTGAAGTACCGGGACAGGGGTATGGCTACACCTTC. Residues: CSAEVPGQGYGYTF. V usage is TRBV29-1 and J usage is TRBJ1-2; TRBD1 matches 10 bases. Germline CDR1 reads SQVTM; CDR2 reads ANQGSEA. CDR3 length equals 14 residues. Full variable domain (remainder filled in from reference TRBV29-1 and TRBJ1-2): SAVISQKPSRDICQRGTSLTIQCQVDSQVTMMFWYRQQPGQSLTLIATANQGSEATYESGFVIDKFPISRPNLTFSTLTVSNMSPEDSSIYLCSAEVPGQGYGYTFGSGTRLTVV.